This note documents a single T cell receptor beta chain sequence. Its antigen is unidentified. These patients had received solid-organ transplants and had drug-resistant or recurrent cytomegalovirus. The data derive from a study of T cell therapy after organ transplantation. Study-wide context: About 80% of the ten patients were clinical responders.

The CDR3 is made up of 14 amino acids. CDR1 ENHRY and CDR2 SYGVKD come from the germline V gene. V gave up 4 bases and J gave up 9 bases; unmatched junction bases: 6. Study results and caveats: Nonresponder repertoires showed strong pretherapy expansions, barely changing post-therapy.

Assay used: immunoSEQ multiplex PCR; TCRdb lists only in-frame clones, some missing. Of tens of thousands of clones in the sample, about 94% were seen once. This clonotype was obtained from a human patient who had received a solid organ transplant and had CMV disease. The chain recombines TRBV10-3 with TRBJ2-1; TRBD2 matches at 10 bases. The specimen was CD8+ T cells from blood, collected before autologous CMV-specific T cell therapy. In nucleotides, the CDR3 is TGTGCCATCAGTGGTCTAGCGGGGGATAGTGAGCAGTTCTTC. This translates into CAISGLAGDSEQFF.